This is a list of T cell receptor beta chains from one sample in a study of beta chain features in type 1 diabetes. The method was immunoSEQ multiplex PCR; TCRdb's version includes in-frame clones alone and lacks a portion of them. The sample has roughly 330,000 clones, roughly 13% seen once. Sequencing input: naive CD4+ T cells from blood. The receptors come from a woman under 30 with type 1 diabetes. The CDR3 runs from the conserved cysteine through the conserved F or W. The D gene is left open where the match is weak. Clone size, where shown, is once, few, many, or a class for clones that have expanded.

TRBJ1-1 TRBV27 NA NA TGTGCCAGCCTGACCCGGGGGACCCTTATGAACACTGAAGCTTTCTTT CASLTRGTLMNTEAFF
TRBJ1-4 TRBV5-4 NA NA TGTGCCAGCAGCTTGGGGCGGGGTTCTAATGAAAAACTGTTTTTT CASSLGRGSNEKLFF
TRBJ2-4 TRBV30 NA few TGTGCCTGGAGTGGGACACAAGGTTCGGAGAACATTCAGTACTTC CAWSGTQGSENIQYF
TRBJ2-1 TRBV11-2 TRBD2 NA TGTGCCAGCAGACTGCGGGAGGGCCATTCCAATGAGCAGTTCTTC CASRLREGHSNEQFF
TRBJ2-2 TRBV5-1 NA few TGCGCCAGCAGCTTGGGACACCTGAACACCGGGGAGCTGTTTTTT CASSLGHLNTGELFF
TRBJ2-1 TRBV11-1 TRBD2 NA TGTGCCAGCAGCGACCGGGCGGGAGGTGCCTACAATGAGCAGTTCTTC CASSDRAGGAYNEQFF
TRBJ2-6 TRBV27 TRBD2 few TGTGCCAGCAGGGGAGGGACTCGTGGGGCCAACGTCCTGACTTTC CASRGGTRGANVLTF
TRBJ1-2 TRBV4-1 NA NA TGCGCCAGCAGCCAGACATCTTTCGAAGCTAACTATGGCTACACCTTC CASSQTSFEANYGYTF
TRBJ1-2 TRBV30 NA few TGTGCCCGACGTGGGTCGGGGGAAGGCTACACCTTC CARRGSGEGYTF
TRBJ1-1 TRBV18 TRBD1 NA TGTGCCAGCTCACCATCCTCAGGGGGCAATCTGAACACTGAAGCTTTCTTT CASSPSSGGNLNTEAFF
TRBJ2-7 TRBV27 TRBD2 NA TGTGCCAGCAGTTTAAGCGGGGGACCCTACGAGCAGTACTTC CASSLSGGPYEQYF
TRBJ2-5 TRBV28 NA few TGTGCCAGCAGTTTTCGGGGGGCACAAGAGACCCAGTACTTC CASSFRGAQETQYF
TRBJ1-5 TRBV7-9 NA few TGTGCCAGCAGCTTAGGGGAGGAGAGGTATCAGCCCCAGCATTTT CASSLGEERYQPQHF
TRBJ2-7 TRBV28 TRBD2 few TGTGCCAGCAGTTTTGGGGGGGTCCGCTCCTACGAGCAGTACTTC CASSFGGVRSYEQYF
TRBJ2-2 TRBV7-3 NA few TGTGCCAGCAGCCCCGGGACCGGGGAGCTGTTTTTT CASSPGTGELFF
TRBJ2-1 TRBV7-3 TRBD2 NA TGTGCCAGCAGCTTAAGACTAGCGAAATACAATGAGCAGTTCTTC CASSLRLAKYNEQFF
TRBJ2-2 TRBV6-6 NA NA TGTGCCAGCCGATCAACAGGGCCCGGGGAGCTGTTTTTT CASRSTGPGELFF
TRBJ1-1 TRBV25-1 NA NA TGTGCCAGCAGTGGACGGGTTAACACTGAAGCTTTCTTT CASSGRVNTEAFF
TRBJ1-4 TRBV7-2 TRBD1 few TGTGCCAGCAGCCCGCGACATGGGACAGAACTGTTTTTT CASSPRHGTELFF
TRBJ2-5 TRBV25-1 NA NA TGTGCCAGCAGTGACTATCAAGAGACCCAGTACTTC CASSDYQETQYF
TRBJ2-1 TRBV19 TRBD1 few TGTGCCAGTAGTCGCCGGGACAGGGGAACCTACAATGAGCAGTTCTTC CASSRRDRGTYNEQFF
TRBJ2-3 TRBV6-6 TRBD1 few TGTGCCAGCAGTTACTCCGGACAGGGCACAGATACGCAGTATTTT CASSYSGQGTDTQYF
TRBJ1-3 TRBV6-6 NA few TGTGCCAGCAGCCCAGGGGGAAACACCATATATTTT CASSPGGNTIYF
TRBJ2-1 TRBV5-1 TRBD1 NA TGCGCCAGCAGCTTGAGTCTCTTCCGGGACAGGGAGAATGAGCAGTTCTTC CASSLSLFRDRENEQFF
TRBJ1-1 TRBV6-5 NA few TGTGCCAGCAGTCAACTCCGGAGGAACACTGAAGCTTTCTTT CASSQLRRNTEAFF
TRBJ2-3 TRBV5-4 NA few TGTGCCAGCAACGCACAGCCGACCCTAGAATCGGGGTCCATCACAGATACGCAGTATTTT CASNAQPTLESGSITDTQYF
TRBJ2-7 TRBV6-1 TRBD2 NA TGTGCCAGCACTCGACTAGCGGGAGTGACTAACGAGCAGTACTTC CASTRLAGVTNEQYF
TRBJ2-7 TRBV30 NA NA TGTGCCTGGAGTGTTACCTACGAGCAGTACTTC CAWSVTYEQYF
TRBJ2-7 TRBV30 TRBD2 few TGTGCCTGGAGCAAACTAGCGTTCTGGGGGGCCTACGAGCAGTACTTC CAWSKLAFWGAYEQYF
TRBJ2-3 TRBV25-1 TRBD1 NA TGTGCCAGCAGCCGGGACAGGTCCACAGATACGCAGTATTTT CASSRDRSTDTQYF
TRBJ2-1 TRBV19 TRBD2 NA TGTGCCAGTAGTATCGGCCTTCTGGGAGGGTCCCGGCCCAATGAGCAGTTCTTC CASSIGLLGGSRPNEQFF
TRBJ2-3 TRBV5-6 NA few TGTGCCAGCAGCTGGCGGGCGACAGATACGCAGTATTTT CASSWRATDTQYF
TRBJ1-2 TRBV25-1 NA NA TGTGCCAGCAGTCCCCACAGTTCGGTCCCAAAGGACTATGGCTACACCTTC CASSPHSSVPKDYGYTF
TRBJ2-7 TRBV6-5 TRBD1 NA TGTGCCAGCAGACTGACCCGGGACAGGACGGGGGAGCAGTACTTC CASRLTRDRTGEQYF
TRBJ2-3 TRBV7-2 TRBD2 NA TGTGCCAGCAGCTTTTCCGGGACTAGCACAGCAGATACGCAGTATTTT CASSFSGTSTADTQYF
TRBJ2-5 TRBV5-1 NA few TGCGCCAGCAGCTTGGGCGCTAGTCCTGGGACCCAGTACTTC CASSLGASPGTQYF
TRBJ2-5 TRBV7-2 NA few TGTGCCAGCAGCTTGTTGTCAGGGAGGGAGACCCAGTACTTC CASSLLSGRETQYF
TRBJ2-3 TRBV2 NA few TGTGCCACTAGGACAGTCCAGAGCGGAGATACGCAGTATTTT CATRTVQSGDTQYF
TRBJ2-7 TRBV7-3 TRBD1 NA TGTGCCAGCAGCCTACTCGGACAGGGCGGCGAGCAGTACTTC CASSLLGQGGEQYF
TRBJ2-1 TRBV2 TRBD2 NA TGTGCCAGCACCTTTGAGGCGGCGGGAGTAGGTGAGCAGTTCTTC CASTFEAAGVGEQFF
TRBJ2-7 TRBV5-1 TRBD2 few TGCGCCAGCAGCCGGGGGGCCTACGAGCAGTACTTC CASSRGAYEQYF
TRBJ2-1 TRBV19 TRBD2 NA TGTGCCAGTGGAGGGATAGGGCTAGCGGAATACAATGAGCAGTTCTTC CASGGIGLAEYNEQFF
TRBJ1-2 TRBV7-9 NA NA TGTGCCAGCAGCTTAGAGATAGGAGGTTATGGCTACACCTTC CASSLEIGGYGYTF
TRBJ2-4 TRBV11-2 NA NA TGTGCCAGCAGCTTAGTCCAGGGGTCACGGGCCAAAAACATTCAGTACTTC CASSLVQGSRAKNIQYF
TRBJ2-1 TRBV9 NA NA TGTGCCAGCAGCCCCACCGGGACCCCGGACTACTCCTACAATGAGCAGTTCTTC CASSPTGTPDYSYNEQFF
TRBJ2-1 TRBV2 NA NA TGTGCCAGCAGGCAGGACTCCCACAATGAGCAGTTCTTC CASRQDSHNEQFF
TRBJ2-5 TRBV7-2 TRBD2 NA TGTGCCAGCAGCCATCCGCTAGCGGGAGCCCAAGAGACCCAGTACTTC CASSHPLAGAQETQYF
TRBJ1-1 TRBV7-2 NA NA TGTGCCAGCAGCTTAGGGTCAGTATACCCGAACACTGAAGCTTTCTTT CASSLGSVYPNTEAFF
TRBJ1-5 TRBV18 NA few TGTGCCAGCTCACAAAACCAGGGGAGTCAGCCCCAGCATTTT CASSQNQGSQPQHF
TRBJ2-5 TRBV7-9 NA NA TGTGCCAGCAGCTTAGGACTGACGTACCAAGAGACCCAGTACTTC CASSLGLTYQETQYF
TRBJ2-7 TRBV28 TRBD1 NA TGTGCCAGCAGTCTTGGACAGGGCCCTACCGAGCAGTACTTC CASSLGQGPTEQYF